What follows describes a single TCR beta chain. The antigen is undetermined. Sequenced by immunoSEQ multiplex PCR; TCRdb stores in-frame clones only, minus some. The sample yields hundreds of thousands of clones, 96% seen once. CD45RO-negative cells were positively selected for CCR7, leaving out terminally differentiated effector memory CD45RA+ cells. The CDR3 length is 12 residues. The germline V gene encodes CDR1 MDHEN and CDR2 SYDVKM. Trimming took off 5 bases at V and 6 bases at J, with 11 bases between the two ends. This specimen belongs to a study of shared clonotypes between healthy human individuals. Study-level findings and limits: Rarefaction curves obtained for sorted subsets showed sequencing incomplete despite large depth. The authors sampled blood alone, and tissue repertoires likely differ. Non-shared clonotypes displayed generation probabilities falling below those of clonotypes present in all four donors.

The chain uses TRBV28 and TRBJ2-7; D uncertain. The sample comprised naive CD8+ T cells sorted from blood. This clonotype was sampled from a man aged 25-45 years in good health. CDR3 bases: TGTGCCAGCAGTCCTGGGCCTGCCGAGCAGTACTTC. Protein: CASSPGPAEQYF.